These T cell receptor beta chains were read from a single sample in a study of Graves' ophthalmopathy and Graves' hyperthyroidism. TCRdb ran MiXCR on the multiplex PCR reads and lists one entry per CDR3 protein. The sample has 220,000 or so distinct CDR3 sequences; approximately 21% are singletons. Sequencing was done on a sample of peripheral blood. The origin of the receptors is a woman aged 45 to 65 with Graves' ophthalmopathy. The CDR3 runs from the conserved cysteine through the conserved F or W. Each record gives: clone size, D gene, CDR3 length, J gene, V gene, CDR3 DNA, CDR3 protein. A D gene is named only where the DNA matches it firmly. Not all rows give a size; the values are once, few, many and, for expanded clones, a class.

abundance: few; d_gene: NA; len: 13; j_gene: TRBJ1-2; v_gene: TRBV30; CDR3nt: TGTGCCTGGAGAATGTCACAGCACTATGGCTACACCTTC; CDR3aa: CAWRMSQHYGYTF
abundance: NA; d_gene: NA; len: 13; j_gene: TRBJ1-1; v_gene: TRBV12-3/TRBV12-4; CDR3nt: TGTGAAAGCAGCCCCCCGAAGAACACTGAAGCTTTCTTT; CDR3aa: CESSPPKNTEAFF
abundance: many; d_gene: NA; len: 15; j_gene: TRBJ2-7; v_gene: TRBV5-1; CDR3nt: TGCGCCAGCAGCTTCCGACACGGGGCCTCCTACGAGCAGTACTTC; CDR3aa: CASSFRHGASYEQYF
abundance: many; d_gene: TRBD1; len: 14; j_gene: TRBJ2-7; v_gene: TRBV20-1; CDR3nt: TGCAGTGCAGAAACCGGGACAGGGTTATACGAGCAGTACTTC; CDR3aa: CSAETGTGLYEQYF
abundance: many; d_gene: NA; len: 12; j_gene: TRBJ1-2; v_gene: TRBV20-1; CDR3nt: TGCAGTGCTAGAGTTACTAGCTTGGGCTACACCTTC; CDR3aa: CSARVTSLGYTF
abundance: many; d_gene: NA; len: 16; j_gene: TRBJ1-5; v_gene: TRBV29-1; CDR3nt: TGCAGCGTTGTCGTCGCCGGGGGGGGCGCTGATCAGCCCCAGCATTTT; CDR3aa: CSVVVAGGGADQPQHF
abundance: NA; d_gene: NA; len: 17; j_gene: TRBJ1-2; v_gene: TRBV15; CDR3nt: TGTGCCACCAGCAGAGATGTCGCAGCCCCTGCTAACTATGGCTACACCTTC; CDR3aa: CATSRDVAAPANYGYTF
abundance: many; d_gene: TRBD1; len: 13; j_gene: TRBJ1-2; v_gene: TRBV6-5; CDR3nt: TGTGCCAGCGGCGCAGGGGGGGACTATGGCTACACCTTC; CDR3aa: CASGAGGDYGYTF
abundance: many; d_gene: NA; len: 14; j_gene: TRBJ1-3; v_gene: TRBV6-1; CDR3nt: TGTGCCAGCAGGGCGGACCGCGGGGGTAACACCATATATTTT; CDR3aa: CASRADRGGNTIYF
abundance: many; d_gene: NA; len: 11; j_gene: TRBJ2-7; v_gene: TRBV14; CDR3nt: TGTGCCAGCAGCCAAGTCGTCGAGCAGTACTTC; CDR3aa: CASSQVVEQYF
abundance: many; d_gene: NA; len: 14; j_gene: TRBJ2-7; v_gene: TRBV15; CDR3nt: TGTGCCACCAGCAGATTCACAGGGCCCTACGAGCAGTACTTC; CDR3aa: CATSRFTGPYEQYF
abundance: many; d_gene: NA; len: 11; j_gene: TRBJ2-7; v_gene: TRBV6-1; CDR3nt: TGTGCCAGCAGTGAAGTTGACGAGCAGTACTTC; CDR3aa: CASSEVDEQYF
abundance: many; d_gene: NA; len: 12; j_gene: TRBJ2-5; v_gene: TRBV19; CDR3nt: TGTGCCAGTAGTATAGCGGAAGAGACCCAGTACTTC; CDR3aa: CASSIAEETQYF
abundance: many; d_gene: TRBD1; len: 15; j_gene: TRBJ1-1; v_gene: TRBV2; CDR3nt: TGTGCCAGCAGTGAACCGGACAGGGGCCTAGTAAAAGCTTTCTTT; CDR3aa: CASSEPDRGLVKAFF
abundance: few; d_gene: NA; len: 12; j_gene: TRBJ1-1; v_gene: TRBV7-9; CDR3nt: TGTGCCAGCAGTCGGGCGGATGCTGAAGCTTTCTTT; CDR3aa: CASSRADAEAFF
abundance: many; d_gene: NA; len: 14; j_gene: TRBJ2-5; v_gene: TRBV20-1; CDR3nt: TGCAGTGCTAGAGATCGCAGCTATTCCCGCCCCCAGTACTTC; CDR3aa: CSARDRSYSRPQYF
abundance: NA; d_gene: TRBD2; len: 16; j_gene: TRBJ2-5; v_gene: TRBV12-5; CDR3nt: TGTGCTAGTGGCCCGAGTTCGGTAGCGGGAGGGGAGACCCAGTACTTC; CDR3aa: CASGPSSVAGGETQYF
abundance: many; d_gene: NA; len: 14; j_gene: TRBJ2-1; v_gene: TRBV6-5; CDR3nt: TGTGCCAGCAGTTCGTTGGGACGTTCGGATGAGCAGTTCTTC; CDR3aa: CASSSLGRSDEQFF
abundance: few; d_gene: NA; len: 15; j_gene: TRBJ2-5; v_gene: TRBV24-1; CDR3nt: TGTGCCACCAGTGATTTCCGGGACGGAGAAGAGACCCAGTACTTC; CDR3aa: CATSDFRDGEETQYF
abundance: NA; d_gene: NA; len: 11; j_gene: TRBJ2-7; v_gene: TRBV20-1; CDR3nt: TGCAGTGCTATTAGTGGGAACGAGCAGTACTTC; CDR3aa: CSAISGNEQYF
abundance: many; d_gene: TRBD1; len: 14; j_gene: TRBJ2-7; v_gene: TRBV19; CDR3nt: TGTGCCAGTAGTCCCAGACAGGGTACGGACGAGCAGTACTTC; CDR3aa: CASSPRQGTDEQYF
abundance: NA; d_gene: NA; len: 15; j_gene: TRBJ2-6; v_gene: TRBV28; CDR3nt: TGTGCCAGCAGTTTACCAGATAGAAAGGCCAACGTCCTGACTTTC; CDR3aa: CASSLPDRKANVLTF
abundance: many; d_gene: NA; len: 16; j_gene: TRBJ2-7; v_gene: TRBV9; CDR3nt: TGTGCCAGCAGCCTAGAGGGGAGCCAGAGCTCCTACGAGCAGTACTTC; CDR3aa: CASSLEGSQSSYEQYF
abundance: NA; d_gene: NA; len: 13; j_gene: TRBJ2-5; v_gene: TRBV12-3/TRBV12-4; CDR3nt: TGTGCCAGCAGTTTGATTGAGGGAGAGACCCAGTACTTC; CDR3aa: CASSLIEGETQYF
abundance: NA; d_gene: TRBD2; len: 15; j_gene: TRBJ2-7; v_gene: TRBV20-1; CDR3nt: TGCAGTGCTAGAGATCGGGCGGGAGGCCCCCACGAGCAGTACTTC; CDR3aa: CSARDRAGGPHEQYF
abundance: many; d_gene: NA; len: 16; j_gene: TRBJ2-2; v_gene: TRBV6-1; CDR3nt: TGTGCCAGCAGTGAAAGGCCACCGCCTAGGACCGGGGAGCTGTTTTTT; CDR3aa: CASSERPPPRTGELFF
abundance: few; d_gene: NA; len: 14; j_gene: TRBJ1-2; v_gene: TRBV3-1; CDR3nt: TGTGCCAGCAGCCAAAGGGACGGCGGCTATGGCTACACCTTC; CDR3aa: CASSQRDGGYGYTF
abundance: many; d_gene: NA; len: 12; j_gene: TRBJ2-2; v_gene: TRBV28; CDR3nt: TGTGCCAGCAGTATAAACACCGGGGAGCTGTTTTTT; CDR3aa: CASSINTGELFF
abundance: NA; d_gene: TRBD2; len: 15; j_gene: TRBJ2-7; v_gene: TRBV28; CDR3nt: TGTGCCAGCAGTACCCCGGGACTAGCATCCTACGAGCAGTACTTC; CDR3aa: CASSTPGLASYEQYF
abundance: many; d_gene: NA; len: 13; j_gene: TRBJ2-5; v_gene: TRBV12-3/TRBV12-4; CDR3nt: TGTGCCAGCAGGAGAGGGGGGCAAGAGACCCAGTACTTC; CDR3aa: CASRRGGQETQYF
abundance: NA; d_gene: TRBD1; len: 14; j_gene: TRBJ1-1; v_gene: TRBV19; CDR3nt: TGTGCCAGTAGCACAGGGGTGGGGAACACTGAAGCTTTCTTT; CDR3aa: CASSTGVGNTEAFF
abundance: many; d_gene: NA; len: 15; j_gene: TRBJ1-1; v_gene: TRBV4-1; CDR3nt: TGCGCCAGCAGCCAAGCGGGGGCAGGGGCGGCTGAAGCTTTCTTT; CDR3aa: CASSQAGAGAAEAFF
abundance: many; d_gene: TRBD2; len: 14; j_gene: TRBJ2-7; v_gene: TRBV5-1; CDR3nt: TGCGCCAGCAGCTCACTAGCGCCTCCCTACGAGCAGTACTTC; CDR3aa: CASSSLAPPYEQYF
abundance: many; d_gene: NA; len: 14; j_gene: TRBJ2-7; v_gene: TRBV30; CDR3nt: TGTGCCTGGAGTCACACTAGGAACACCTACGAGCAGTACTTC; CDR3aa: CAWSHTRNTYEQYF
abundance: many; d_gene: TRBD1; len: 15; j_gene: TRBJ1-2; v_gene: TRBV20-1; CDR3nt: TGCAGTGCTGAACGGACAGGGGGGACTAACTATGGCTACACCTTC; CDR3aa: CSAERTGGTNYGYTF
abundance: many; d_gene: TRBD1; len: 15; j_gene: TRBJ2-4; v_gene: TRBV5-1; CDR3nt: TGCGCCAGCAGCATAGCCGGGACAGCGGAGAACATTCAGTACTTC; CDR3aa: CASSIAGTAENIQYF
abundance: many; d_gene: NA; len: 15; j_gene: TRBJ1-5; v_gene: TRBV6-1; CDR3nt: TGTGCCAGCAGTGAAAGGAGACAAGGCAATCAGCCCCAGCATTTT; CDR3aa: CASSERRQGNQPQHF
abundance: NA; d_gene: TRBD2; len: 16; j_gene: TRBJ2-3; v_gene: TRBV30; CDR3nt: TGTGCCTGGAGTTCTCGGACTAGCAACCCCACAGATACGCAGTATTTT; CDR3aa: CAWSSRTSNPTDTQYF
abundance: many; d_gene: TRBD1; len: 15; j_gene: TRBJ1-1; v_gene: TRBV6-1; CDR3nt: TGTGCCAGCAGTGCAGTAAAGGGGGCGAACACTGAAGCTTTCTTT; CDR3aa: CASSAVKGANTEAFF
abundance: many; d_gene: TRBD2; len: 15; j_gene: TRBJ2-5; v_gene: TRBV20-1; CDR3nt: TGCAGTGCTGGGGCTAGCGGGAGTACCCAAGAGACCCAGTACTTC; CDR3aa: CSAGASGSTQETQYF
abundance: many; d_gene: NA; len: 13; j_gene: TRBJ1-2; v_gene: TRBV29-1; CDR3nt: TGCAGCGTTGAATCATGGCTAAGGGGTGGCTACACCTTC; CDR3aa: CSVESWLRGGYTF
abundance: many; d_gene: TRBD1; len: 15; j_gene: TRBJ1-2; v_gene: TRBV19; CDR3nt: TGTGCCAGTAGCTCAGGGCCGGGACAGAACTATGGCTACACCTTC; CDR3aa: CASSSGPGQNYGYTF
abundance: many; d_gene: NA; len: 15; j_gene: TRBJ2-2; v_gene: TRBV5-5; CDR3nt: TGTGCCAGCAGCTTGGAAGGGTTAGGCACCGGGGAGCTGTTTTTT; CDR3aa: CASSLEGLGTGELFF
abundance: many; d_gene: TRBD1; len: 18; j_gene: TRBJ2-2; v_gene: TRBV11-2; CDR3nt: TGTGCCAGCAGCTCCACCGCCGCGAGGACAGGGGACACCGGGGAGCTGTTTTTT; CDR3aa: CASSSTAARTGDTGELFF
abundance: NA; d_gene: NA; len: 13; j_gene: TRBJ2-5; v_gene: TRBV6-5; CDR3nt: TGTGCCAGCAGTTTACCGAGTGAGGAGACCCAGTACTTC; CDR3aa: CASSLPSEETQYF
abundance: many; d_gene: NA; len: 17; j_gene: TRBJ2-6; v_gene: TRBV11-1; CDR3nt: TGTGCCAGCAGCCCCGCGGACACACCGTCTGGGGCCAACGTCCTGACTTTC; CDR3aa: CASSPADTPSGANVLTF
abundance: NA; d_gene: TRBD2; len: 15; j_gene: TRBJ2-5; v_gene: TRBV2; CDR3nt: TGTGCCAGCAGGACAACTCTAGCGGGATCGGAGACCCAGTACTTC; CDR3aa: CASRTTLAGSETQYF
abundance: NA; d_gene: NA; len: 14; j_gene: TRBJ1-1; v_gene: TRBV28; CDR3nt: TGTGCCAGCAGTTTCCTTGTGGCGAACACTGAAGCTTTCTTT; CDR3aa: CASSFLVANTEAFF
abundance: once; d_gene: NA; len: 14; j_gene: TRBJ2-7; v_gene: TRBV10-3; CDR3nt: TGTGCCATCAGTGGACGGAACGAAGCCTACGAGCAGTACTTC; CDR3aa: CAISGRNEAYEQYF
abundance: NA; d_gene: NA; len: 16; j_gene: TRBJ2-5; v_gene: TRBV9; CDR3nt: TGTGCCAGCAGCGTAGAGGCAGGCCTCTGGGGGGAGACCCAGTACTTC; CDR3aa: CASSVEAGLWGETQYF
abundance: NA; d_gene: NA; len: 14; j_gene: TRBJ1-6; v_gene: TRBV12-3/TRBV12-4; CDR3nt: TGTGCCAGCAGCGCCGGCGCATCGTCCTCACCCCTCCACTTT; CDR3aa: CASSAGASSSPLHF
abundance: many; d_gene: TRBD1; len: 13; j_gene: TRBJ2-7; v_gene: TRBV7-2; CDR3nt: TGTGCCAGCAGGGGGGACAGTCCCTACGAGCAGTACTTC; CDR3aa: CASRGDSPYEQYF
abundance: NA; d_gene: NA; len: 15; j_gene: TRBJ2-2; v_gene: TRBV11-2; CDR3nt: TGTGCCAGCAGCGTCCACGGGGGTGGGACCGGGGAGCTGTTTTTT; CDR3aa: CASSVHGGGTGELFF
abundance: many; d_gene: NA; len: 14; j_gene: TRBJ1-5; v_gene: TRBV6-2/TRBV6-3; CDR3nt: TGTGCCAGCAGGGCAATAAACAGCAATCAGCCCCAGCATTTT; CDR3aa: CASRAINSNQPQHF
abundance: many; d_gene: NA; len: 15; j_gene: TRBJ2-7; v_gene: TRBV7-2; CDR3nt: TGTGCCAGCAGCTTAGCGCCATTACCCTCCTACGAGCAGTACTTC; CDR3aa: CASSLAPLPSYEQYF
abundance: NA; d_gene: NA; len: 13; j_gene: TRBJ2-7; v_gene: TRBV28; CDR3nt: TGTGCCAGCAGTTATACACTTAGCTACGAGCAGTACTTC; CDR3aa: CASSYTLSYEQYF